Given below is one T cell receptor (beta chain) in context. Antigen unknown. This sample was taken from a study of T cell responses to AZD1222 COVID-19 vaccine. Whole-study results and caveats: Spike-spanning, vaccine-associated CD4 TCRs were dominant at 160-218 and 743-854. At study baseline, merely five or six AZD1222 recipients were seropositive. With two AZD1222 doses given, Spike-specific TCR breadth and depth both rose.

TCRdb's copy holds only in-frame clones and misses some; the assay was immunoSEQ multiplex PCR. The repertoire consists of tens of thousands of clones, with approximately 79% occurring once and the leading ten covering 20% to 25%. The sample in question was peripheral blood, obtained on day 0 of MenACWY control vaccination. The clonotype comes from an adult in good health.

The CDR3 DNA follows: TGTGCCAGCAGTGAATCCACCCTAGCGGGGGAAGAGACCCAGTACTTC. It specifies CASSESTLAGEETQYF. The chain links TRBV6-1 to TRBJ2-5; 10 positions agree with TRBD2. The junction had 6 bases not matched to a gene; V was cut back by 2 bases and J by 3 bases. The CDR3 covers 16 residues. In germline, CDR1 is MNHNS, CDR2 SASEGT.